The table lists the clone carrying this TCR beta chain with a count of one. The data derive from a study of blood T cell repertoires in COVID-19. The overall study: Spain, Italy and the United States supplied samples that represented acute and convalescent COVID-19. T cells, B-cell-depleted T cells, or PBMCs provided the cDNA or gDNA that served as material.

As handled by the study authors: Amplification from reference gene primers served as the basis for estimated nucleated cell counts. Profiled with immunoSEQ multiplex PCR; TCRdb holds only in-frame clones, not every one. Clonal size and the V and J genes are those of that table, whereas D and trimming came from the DNA. The table records about 70,000 clones, around four fifths of them present only once. This CDR3 region has 13 residues. Trimming shortened V by 5 bases and J by 5 bases, and 12 bases separated the two germline ends. Germline V CDR1 and CDR2: SGHTA, FQGTGA. This receptor was identified in a human donor in a cohort sampled during active COVID-19. Sequencing used peripheral blood. The J gene is TRBJ2-5, the V gene TRBV7-3; D is perhaps TRBD2 (6 bases). This CDR3 reads CASSQLAWETQYF. CDR3 bases: TGTGCCAGCAGCCAGCTAGCGTGGGAGACCCAGTACTTC.